Listed here are 9 T cell receptor beta chains from one sample, sequenced in a study of cytomegalovirus exposure and HLA in healthy donors. Vbeta (60) and Jbeta (13) primers were used in the PCR. TCRdb's table, derived via immunoSEQ multiplex PCR, lists solely in-frame clones and lacks some. The data show about 120,000 clones, around four fifths seen once. Sequenced material: PBMCs. Receptor source: a man between 40 and 49 years old in good health and CMV-seronegative.

The chain couples TRBV19 to TRBJ1-3; unclear D gene. Looked up from germline, CDR1 is LNHDA and CDR2 is SQIVND (reference sequence). V was trimmed by 8 bases and J by 0 bases, leaving 11 bases between them. This CDR3 region has 14 residues. The CDR3 bases are TGTGCCAGTTCTTTCCTCAGCTCTGGAAACACCATATATTTT. Encoded protein: CASSFLSSGNTIYF.

The chain links TRBV7-6 to TRBJ2-2; TRBD2 agrees at 13 bases. CDR3 length equals 20 residues. The V gene end was trimmed by 4 bases and the J gene end by 0 bases; junction bases not matched to a gene: 11. Germline assignment: CDR1 SGHVS and CDR2 FNYEAQ. CDR3 sequence: CASSSTSGGTMFANTGELFF. The CDR3 bases are TGTGCCAGCAGCTCGACTAGCGGGGGGACGATGTTCGCGAACACCGGGGAGCTGTTTTTT. Together with reference TRBV7-6 and TRBJ2-2, the CDR3 gives the full variable domain: GAGVSQSPRYKVTKRGQDVALRCDPISGHVSLYWYRQALGQGPEFLTYFNYEAQQDKSGLPNDRFSAERPEGSISTLTIQRTEQRDSAMYRCASSSTSGGTMFANTGELFFGEGSRLTVL.

The chain employs TRBV25-1 and TRBJ2-3; TRBD2 matches 12 bases. Germline CDR1 reads MGHDK; CDR2 reads SYGVNS. V gave up 4 bases and J gave up 13 bases; unmatched junction bases: 6. The CDR3 spans 13 residues. The CDR3 reads CASSAGLAGKEYF. As DNA, the CDR3 is TGTGCCAGCAGTGCAGGACTAGCGGGAAAAGAGTATTTT.

The chain combines TRBV7-9 with TRBJ1-3; TRBD1 aligns across 7 bases. J gave up 4 bases and V 6 bases, and 9 bases lay outside the gene matches. The CDR3 consists of 15 residues. The germline V gene has CDR1 SEHNR and CDR2 FQNEAQ (reference sequence). CDR3 in amino acids: CASSSTGINGNTIYF. CDR3 bases: TGTGCCAGCAGTTCGACAGGGATTAACGGAAACACCATATATTTT.

The rearrangement uses TRBV7-3 and TRBJ2-3, with a weak D call TRBD2 (5 bases). CDR1 and CDR2 (germline): SGHTA, FQGTGA. The CDR3 is 14 residues long. The germline V and J ends were trimmed by 1 base and 3 bases, with 8 bases remaining between them. In DNA form, the CDR3 reads TGTGCCAGCAGCTTAAACGGCGGGACAGATACGCAGTATTTT. The encoded protein is CASSLNGGTDTQYF.

The chain joins TRBV13 to TRBJ2-3; 14 bases agree with TRBD2. The CDR3 has 18 residues. The J segment lost 6 bases and the V segment lost 0 bases, leaving 8 bases of the junction unmatched. Germline CDR1 reads PRHDT; CDR2 reads FYEKMQ (reference sequence). The CDR3 nucleotides are TGTGCCAGCAGCTTAGGGGGACTAGCGGGGGCCATGGTCGATACGCAGTATTTT. Translating it yields CASSLGGLAGAMVDTQYF.

The J gene is TRBJ1-1, the V gene TRBV21-1. TRBV21-1 is an annotated pseudogene. This CDR3 is built from 15 residues. CDR3 sequence reads: CASGKCRRVNTEAFF. CDR3 bases: TGTGCCAGCGGGAAATGTCGGAGGGTGAACACTGAAGCTTTCTTT.

The chain combines TRBV27 with TRBJ2-5; 9 positions agree with TRBD2. J lost 4 bases, V lost 5 bases, and 11 bases had no gene match. The CDR3 has 16 residues. Germline V gives CDR1 MNHEY, CDR2 SMNVEV (reference sequence). CDR3 in amino acids: CASSLYSGSPRETQYF. The DNA of the CDR3 is TGTGCCAGCAGTCTATATAGCGGGAGTCCACGAGAGACCCAGTACTTC.

The J gene is TRBJ1-5, the V gene TRBV7-9; tentative D call: TRBD1 (6 bases). This CDR3 is 15 amino acids long. The germline CDR1 and CDR2 sequences are SEHNR and FQNEAQ (reference sequence). The V end lost 1 base, the J end lost 4 bases, and 11 bases lay between the germline ends. CDR3 sequence: CASSLEGRGNQPQHF. The CDR3 DNA reads as TGTGCCAGCAGCTTAGAGGGCAGGGGAAATCAGCCCCAGCATTTT.